Listed below are T cell receptor beta chains from one sample, sequenced in a study of neurological immune-mediated disorders. In TCRdb, the 5' RACE reads were re-called with MiXCR into one record per CDR3 protein. The sample shows about 70,000 distinct CDR3 sequences, 4.5% to 5.5% of them seen only once. The sequencing input was PBMCs. Source of these receptors: a woman aged 65 to 85 with multiple sclerosis. Each CDR3 is given with its conserved first and last residue.

>TRBV2|TRBJ1-3
CASSEKGEGNTIYF
>TRBV7-9|TRBJ2-1
CASSGTGFNEQFF
>TRBV4-1|TRBJ1-2
CASSQDSRAELSTF
>TRBV5-5|TRBJ2-5
CASAVRGETQYF
>TRBV6-2/TRBV6-3|TRBJ2-1
CASSYGLAGGGNEQFF
>TRBV7-9|TRBJ1-4
CASTPSTGFNEKLFF
>TRBV9|TRBJ2-1
CASSVDGTGNNEQFF
>TRBV6-2/TRBV6-3|TRBJ2-5
CASSYSWGTQYF
>TRBV20-1|TRBJ2-1
CSAPGQGNNEQFF
>TRBV29-1|TRBJ2-3
CSVDGTGGLADTQYF
>TRBV7-2|TRBJ2-5
CASSLVINQETQYF
>TRBV5-1|TRBJ2-3
CASRFLADITSQYF
>TRBV5-6|TRBJ1-1
CASSLGQPNTEAFF
>TRBV30|TRBJ1-6
CAWRSGKLPLHF
>TRBV19|TRBJ2-1
CASSQGGLLNEQFF
>TRBV6-5|TRBJ1-2
CASSLQDPRDYGYTF
>TRBV10-3|TRBJ1-1
CAIRSEMNTEAFF
>TRBV7-6|TRBJ1-2
CASSLSGPGGYTF
>TRBV18|TRBJ1-4
CASSPANRNQNEKLFF
>TRBV25-1|TRBJ1-3
CASSYLNYRSGNTIYF
>TRBV5-1|TRBJ2-7
CASSLPSYEQYF
>TRBV20-1|TRBJ1-1
CSARQGAEVNTEAFF
>TRBV5-1|TRBJ1-4
CASSLGRTNEKLFF
>TRBV5-1|TRBJ2-1
CASSEGLAFYNEQFF
>TRBV20-1|TRBJ1-1
CSAEITEAFF
>TRBV4-1|TRBJ1-6
CASSQAAGARNSPLHF
>TRBV7-8|TRBJ2-7
CASSLDPGASGVYEQYF
>TRBV20-1|TRBJ2-1
CSAPPGQGGNEQFF